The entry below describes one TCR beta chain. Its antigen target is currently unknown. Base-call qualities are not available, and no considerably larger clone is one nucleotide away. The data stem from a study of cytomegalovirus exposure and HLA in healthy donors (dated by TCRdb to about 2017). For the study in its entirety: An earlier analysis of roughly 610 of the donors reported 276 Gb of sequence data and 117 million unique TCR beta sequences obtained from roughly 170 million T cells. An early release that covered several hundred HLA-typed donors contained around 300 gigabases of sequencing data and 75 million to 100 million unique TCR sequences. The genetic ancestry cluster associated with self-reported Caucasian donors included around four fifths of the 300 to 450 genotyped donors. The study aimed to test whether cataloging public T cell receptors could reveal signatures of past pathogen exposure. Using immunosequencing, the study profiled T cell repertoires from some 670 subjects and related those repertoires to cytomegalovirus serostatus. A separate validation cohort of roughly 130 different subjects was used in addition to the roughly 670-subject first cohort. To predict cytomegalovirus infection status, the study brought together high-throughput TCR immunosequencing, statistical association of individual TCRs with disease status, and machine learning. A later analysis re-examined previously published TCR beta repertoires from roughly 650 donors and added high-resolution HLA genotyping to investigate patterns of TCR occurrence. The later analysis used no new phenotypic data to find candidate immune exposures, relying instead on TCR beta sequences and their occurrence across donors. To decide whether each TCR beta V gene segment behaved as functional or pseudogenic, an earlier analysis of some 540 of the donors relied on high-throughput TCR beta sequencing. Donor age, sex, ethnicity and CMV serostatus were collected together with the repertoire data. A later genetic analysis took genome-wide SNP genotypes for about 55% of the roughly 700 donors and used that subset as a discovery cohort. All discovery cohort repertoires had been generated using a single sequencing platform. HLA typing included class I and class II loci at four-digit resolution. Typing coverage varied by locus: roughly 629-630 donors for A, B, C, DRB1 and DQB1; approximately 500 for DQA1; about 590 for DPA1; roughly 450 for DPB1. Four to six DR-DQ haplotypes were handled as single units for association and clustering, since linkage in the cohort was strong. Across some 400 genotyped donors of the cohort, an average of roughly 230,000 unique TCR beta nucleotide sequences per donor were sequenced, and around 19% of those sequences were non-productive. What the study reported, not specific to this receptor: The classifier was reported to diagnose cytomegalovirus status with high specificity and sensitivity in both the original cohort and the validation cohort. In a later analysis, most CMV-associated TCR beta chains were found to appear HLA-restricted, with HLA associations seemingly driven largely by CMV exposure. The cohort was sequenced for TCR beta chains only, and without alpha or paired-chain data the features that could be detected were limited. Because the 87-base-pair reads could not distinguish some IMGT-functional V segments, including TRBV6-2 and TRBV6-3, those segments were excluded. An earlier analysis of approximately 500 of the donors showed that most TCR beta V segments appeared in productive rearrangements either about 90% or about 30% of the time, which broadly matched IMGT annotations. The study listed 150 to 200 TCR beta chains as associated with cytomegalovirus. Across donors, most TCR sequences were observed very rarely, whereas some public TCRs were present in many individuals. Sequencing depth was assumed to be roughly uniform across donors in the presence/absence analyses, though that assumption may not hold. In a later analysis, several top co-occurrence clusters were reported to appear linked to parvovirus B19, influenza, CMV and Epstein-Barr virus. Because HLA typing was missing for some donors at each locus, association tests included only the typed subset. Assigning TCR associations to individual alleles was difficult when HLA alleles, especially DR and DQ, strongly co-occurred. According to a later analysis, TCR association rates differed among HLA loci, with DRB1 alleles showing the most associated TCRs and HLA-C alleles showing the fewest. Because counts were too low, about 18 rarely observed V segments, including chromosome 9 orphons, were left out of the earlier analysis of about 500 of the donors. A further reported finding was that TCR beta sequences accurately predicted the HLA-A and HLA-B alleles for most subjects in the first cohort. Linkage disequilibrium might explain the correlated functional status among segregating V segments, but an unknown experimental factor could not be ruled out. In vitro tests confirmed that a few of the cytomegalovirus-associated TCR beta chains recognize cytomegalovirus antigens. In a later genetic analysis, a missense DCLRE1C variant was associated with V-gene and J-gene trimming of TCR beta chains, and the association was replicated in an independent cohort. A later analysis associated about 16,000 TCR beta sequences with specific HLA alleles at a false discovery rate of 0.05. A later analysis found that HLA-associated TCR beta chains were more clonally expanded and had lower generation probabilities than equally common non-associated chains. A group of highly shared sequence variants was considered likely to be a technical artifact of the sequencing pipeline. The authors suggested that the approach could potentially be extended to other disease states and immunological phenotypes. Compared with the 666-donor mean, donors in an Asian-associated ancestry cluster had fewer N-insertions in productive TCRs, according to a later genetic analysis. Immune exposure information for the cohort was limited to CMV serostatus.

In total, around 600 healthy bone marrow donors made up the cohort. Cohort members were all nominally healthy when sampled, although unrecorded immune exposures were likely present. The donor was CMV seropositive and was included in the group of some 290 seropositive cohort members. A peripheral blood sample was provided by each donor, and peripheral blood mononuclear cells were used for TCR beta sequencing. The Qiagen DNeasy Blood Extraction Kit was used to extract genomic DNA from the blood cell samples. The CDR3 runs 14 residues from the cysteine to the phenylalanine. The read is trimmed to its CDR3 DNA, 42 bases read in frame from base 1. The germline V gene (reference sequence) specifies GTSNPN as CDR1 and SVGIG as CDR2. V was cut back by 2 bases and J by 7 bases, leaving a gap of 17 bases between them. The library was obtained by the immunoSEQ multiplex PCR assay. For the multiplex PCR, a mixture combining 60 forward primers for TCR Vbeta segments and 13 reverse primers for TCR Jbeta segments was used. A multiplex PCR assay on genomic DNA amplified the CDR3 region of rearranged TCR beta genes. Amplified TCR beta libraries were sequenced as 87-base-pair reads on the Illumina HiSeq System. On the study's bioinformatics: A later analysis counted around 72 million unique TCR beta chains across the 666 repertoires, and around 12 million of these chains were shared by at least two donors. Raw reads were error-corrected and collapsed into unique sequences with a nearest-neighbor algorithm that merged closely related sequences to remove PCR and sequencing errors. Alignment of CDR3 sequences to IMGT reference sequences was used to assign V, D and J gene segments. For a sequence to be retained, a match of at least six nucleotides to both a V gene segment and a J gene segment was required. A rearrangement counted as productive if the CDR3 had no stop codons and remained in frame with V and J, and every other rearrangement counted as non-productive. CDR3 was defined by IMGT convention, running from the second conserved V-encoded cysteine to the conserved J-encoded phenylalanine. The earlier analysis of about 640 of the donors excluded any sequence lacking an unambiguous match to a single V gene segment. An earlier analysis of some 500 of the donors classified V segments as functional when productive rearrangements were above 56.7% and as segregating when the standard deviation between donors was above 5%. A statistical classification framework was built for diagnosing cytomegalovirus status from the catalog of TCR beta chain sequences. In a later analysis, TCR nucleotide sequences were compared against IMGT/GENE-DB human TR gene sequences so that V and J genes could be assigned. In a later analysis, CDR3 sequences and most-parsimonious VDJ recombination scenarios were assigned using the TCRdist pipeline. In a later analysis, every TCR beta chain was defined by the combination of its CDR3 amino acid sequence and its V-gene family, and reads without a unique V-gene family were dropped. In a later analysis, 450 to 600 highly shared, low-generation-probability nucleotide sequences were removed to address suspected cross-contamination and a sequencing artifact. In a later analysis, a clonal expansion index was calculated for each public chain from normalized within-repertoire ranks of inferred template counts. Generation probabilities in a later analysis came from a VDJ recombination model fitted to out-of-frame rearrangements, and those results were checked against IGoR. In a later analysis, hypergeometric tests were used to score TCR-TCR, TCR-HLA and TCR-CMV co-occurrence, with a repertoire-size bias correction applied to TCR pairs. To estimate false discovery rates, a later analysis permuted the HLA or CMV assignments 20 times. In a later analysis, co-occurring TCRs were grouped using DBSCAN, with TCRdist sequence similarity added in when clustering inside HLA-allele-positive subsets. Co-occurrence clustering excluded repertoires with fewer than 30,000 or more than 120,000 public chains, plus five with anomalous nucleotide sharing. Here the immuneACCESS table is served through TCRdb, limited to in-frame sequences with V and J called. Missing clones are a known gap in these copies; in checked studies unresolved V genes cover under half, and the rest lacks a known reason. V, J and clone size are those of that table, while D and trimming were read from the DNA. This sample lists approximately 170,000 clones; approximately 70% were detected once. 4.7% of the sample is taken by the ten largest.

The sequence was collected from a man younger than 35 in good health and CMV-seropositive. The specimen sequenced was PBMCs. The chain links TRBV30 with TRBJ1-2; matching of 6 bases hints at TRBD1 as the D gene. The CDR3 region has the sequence CAWSNYRERSGYTF. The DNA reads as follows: TGTGCCTGGAGTAACTACAGGGAACGGAGTGGCTACACCTTC.